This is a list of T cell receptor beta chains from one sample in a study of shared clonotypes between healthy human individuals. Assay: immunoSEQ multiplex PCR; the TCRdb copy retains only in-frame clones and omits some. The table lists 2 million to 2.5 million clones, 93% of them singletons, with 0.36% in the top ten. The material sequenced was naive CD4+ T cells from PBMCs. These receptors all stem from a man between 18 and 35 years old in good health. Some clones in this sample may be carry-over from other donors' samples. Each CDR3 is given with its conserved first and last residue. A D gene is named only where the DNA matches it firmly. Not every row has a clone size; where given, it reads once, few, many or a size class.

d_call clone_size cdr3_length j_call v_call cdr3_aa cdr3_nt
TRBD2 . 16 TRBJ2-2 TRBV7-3 CASRKGGTSATGELFF TGTGCCAGCAGGAAGGGCGGGACTAGCGCCACCGGGGAGCTGTTTTTT
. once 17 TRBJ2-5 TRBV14 CASSQLSGSIYEETQYF TGTGCCAGCAGCCAATTATCGGGCTCCATCTATGAAGAGACCCAGTACTTC
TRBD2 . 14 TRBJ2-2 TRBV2 CASTAGVYTGELFF TGTGCCAGCACGGCGGGAGTTTACACCGGGGAGCTGTTTTTT
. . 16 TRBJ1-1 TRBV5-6 CASSFGPSTGRTEAFF TGTGCCAGCAGCTTCGGGCCTTCTACAGGGCGGACTGAAGCTTTCTTT
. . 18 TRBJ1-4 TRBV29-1 CSGAGGRGSNATNEKLFF TGCAGCGGGGCGGGGGGCCGCGGGAGTAATGCAACTAATGAAAAACTGTTTTTT
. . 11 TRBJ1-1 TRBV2 CASTRYADSFF TGTGCCAGCACCAGATACGCCGATTCTTTCTTT
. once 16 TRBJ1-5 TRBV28 CASSYVGGTSNQPQHF TGTGCCAGCAGCTACGTAGGGGGGACGAGCAATCAGCCCCAGCATTTT
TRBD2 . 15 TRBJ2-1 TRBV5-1 CASSLVGTTHNEQFF TGCGCCAGCAGCTTGGTAGGGACTACGCACAATGAGCAGTTCTTC
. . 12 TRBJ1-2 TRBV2 CASSEARYGYTF TGTGCCAGCAGTGAAGCCAGGTACGGCTACACCTTC
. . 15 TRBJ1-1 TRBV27 CASSLWADGVTEAFF TGTGCCAGCAGTTTATGGGCGGACGGGGTCACTGAAGCTTTCTTT
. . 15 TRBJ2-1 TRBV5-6 CASSLWQGSYNEQFF TGTGCCAGCAGCTTGTGGCAGGGGTCCTACAATGAGCAGTTCTTC
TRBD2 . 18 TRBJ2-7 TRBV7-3 CASSLGVASGSDYYEQYF TGTGCCAGCAGCTTAGGAGTGGCTAGCGGGAGCGATTACTACGAGCAGTACTTC
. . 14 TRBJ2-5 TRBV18 CASSPSTGKETQYF TGTGCCAGCTCACCCTCGACTGGGAAAGAGACCCAGTACTTC
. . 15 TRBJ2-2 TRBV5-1 CASSWGGPNTGELFF TGCGCCAGCAGCTGGGGGGGCCCGAACACCGGGGAGCTGTTTTTT
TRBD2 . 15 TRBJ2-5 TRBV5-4 CASSSALAAQETQYF TGTGCCAGCAGCTCGGCACTAGCGGCCCAAGAGACCCAGTACTTC
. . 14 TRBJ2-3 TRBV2 CASQPNLSTDTQYF TGTGCCAGCCAACCAAATTTGAGCACAGATACGCAGTATTTT
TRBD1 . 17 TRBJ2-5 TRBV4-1 CASSPGPGQGHQETQYF TGCGCCAGCAGTCCCGGCCCGGGACAGGGACACCAAGAGACCCAGTACTTC
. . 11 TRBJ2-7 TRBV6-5 CASTGSYEQYF TGTGCCAGCACGGGCTCCTACGAGCAGTACTTC